This section outlines one TCR beta chain sequence together with its context. Its specificity is not known. Assay: immunoSEQ multiplex PCR; the TCRdb copy retains only in-frame clones and omits some. The sample lists 28,000 or so clones, around 85% occurring once. The data originate from a study of graft-versus-host responses after intestinal transplantation. Overall study context: Recipients received multivisceral, liver-intestinal, or isolated intestinal transplants. Recipients were all induced with anti-thymocyte globulin, then given tacrolimus and steroids for around three years. Study observations and caveats: The presence of high graft-versus-host to host-versus-graft clonal ratios in allografts characterized patients with graft-donor T cell macrochimerism. GvH clones surfaced in recipient marrow, some emerging earlier in ileum or blood.

This sequence originates from a human donor who received an intestinal transplant. The sample in question was unstimulated CD8+ T cells sorted from spleen or lymph node cells, obtained before intestinal transplant.

The DNA of the CDR3 is TGTGCCAGCAGTGAGTACCCAGGGCAGGCCCAAACATATAGCAATCAGCCCCAGCATTTT. This codes for CASSEYPGQAQTYSNQPQHF. The V call is TRBV6-1, the J call TRBJ1-5; possible D gene TRBD1, 5 bases. V lost 3 bases and J lost 0, with 24 bases in between. The CDR3 contains 20 residues. The germline V gene encodes CDR1 MNHNS and CDR2 SASEGT.